These T cell receptor beta chains were read from a single sample in a study of OX40 agonist ivuxolimab in advanced cancers. TCRdb's copy holds only in-frame clones and misses some; the assay was immunoSEQ multiplex PCR. The sample records tens of thousands of clones, roughly nine tenths being singletons. Specimen: CD4+ or CD8+ T cells sorted from blood, collected in a trial of the OX40 agonist ivuxolimab. These receptors originate from an adult with an advanced solid tumor such as melanoma, head and neck, liver or kidney cancer. Each CDR3 is given with its conserved first and last residue. The D gene is left open where the match is weak. A row's size may be missing; if present it is once, few, many or a size class.

TRBJ2-2 - - TRBV2 CASTRTPNTGELFF TGTGCCAGTACAAGGACCCCGAACACCGGGGAGCTGTTTTTT
TRBJ2-5 - TRBD2 TRBV9 CASSPRGGALGETQYF TGTGCCAGCAGCCCCCGCGGGGGGGCCTTGGGAGAGACCCAGTACTTC
TRBJ2-3 - - TRBV15 CATSTSTDTQYF TGTGCCACCAGCACTAGCACAGATACGCAGTATTTT
TRBJ2-7 - TRBD1 TRBV19 CASSTWTGSYEQYF TGTGCCAGTAGTACCTGGACAGGCTCCTACGAGCAGTACTTC
TRBJ2-5 - - TRBV28 CASSFSRSVLGEETQYF TGTGCCAGCAGTTTCTCCCGGTCGGTGCTGGGTGAAGAGACCCAGTACTTC
TRBJ2-2 few TRBD2 TRBV7-9 CASSFSGGTGELFF TGTGCCAGCAGCTTCTCGGGGGGGACCGGGGAGCTGTTTTTT
TRBJ2-1 few - TRBV13 CASSPATARMGNEQFF TGTGCCAGCAGCCCCGCCACGGCGCGGATGGGCAATGAGCAGTTCTTC
TRBJ2-2 - - TRBV5-1 CASSLSQGGTGELFF TGCGCCAGCAGCTTAAGTCAGGGAGGCACCGGGGAGCTGTTTTTT
TRBJ2-3 - - TRBV5-1 CASSLVPPTTDTQYF TGCGCCAGCAGCTTGGTACCCCCTACCACAGATACGCAGTATTTT
TRBJ1-5 - - TRBV30 CAWSPTGRGGNQPQHF TGTGCCTGGAGTCCGACCGGAAGAGGGGGCAATCAGCCCCAGCATTTT
TRBJ1-4 once TRBD1 TRBV6-5 CASSPGTGQREKLFF TGTGCCAGCAGCCCCGGGACAGGGCAAAGGGAAAAACTGTTTTTT
TRBJ2-2 - - TRBV9 CASSVGMGELFF TGTGCCAGCAGCGTAGGCATGGGGGAGCTGTTTTTT
TRBJ2-2 - TRBD1 TRBV19 CASSWGQGNFGELFF TGTGCCAGTAGTTGGGGACAGGGGAATTTCGGGGAGCTGTTTTTT
TRBJ2-7 once TRBD2 TRBV6-1 CASSGIAGGREQYF TGTGCCAGCAGTGGTATAGCGGGAGGGCGCGAGCAGTACTTC
TRBJ1-2 - - TRBV6-1 CASRDSSYYGYTF TGTGCCAGCAGGGACAGCTCCTACTATGGCTACACCTTC
TRBJ2-2 once TRBD2 TRBV2 CASRRLAGAFTGELFF TGTGCCAGCAGGAGGCTAGCGGGAGCCTTCACCGGGGAGCTGTTTTTT
TRBJ1-6 - TRBD1 TRBV7-8 CASRQGGNSPLHF TGTGCCAGCAGGCAGGGGGGAAATTCACCCCTCCACTTT
TRBJ1-1 - - TRBV5-4 CASSLTTGNTEAFF TGTGCCAGCAGCTTAACGACAGGGAACACTGAAGCTTTCTTT
TRBJ1-2 - - TRBV9 CASSVEVATLGGYTF TGTGCCAGCAGCGTAGAGGTAGCGACCCTAGGGGGCTACACCTTC
TRBJ2-7 - TRBD2 TRBV10-3 CAISDTSGGAVYEQYF TGTGCCATCAGTGATACTAGCGGGGGGGCGGTCTACGAGCAGTACTTC